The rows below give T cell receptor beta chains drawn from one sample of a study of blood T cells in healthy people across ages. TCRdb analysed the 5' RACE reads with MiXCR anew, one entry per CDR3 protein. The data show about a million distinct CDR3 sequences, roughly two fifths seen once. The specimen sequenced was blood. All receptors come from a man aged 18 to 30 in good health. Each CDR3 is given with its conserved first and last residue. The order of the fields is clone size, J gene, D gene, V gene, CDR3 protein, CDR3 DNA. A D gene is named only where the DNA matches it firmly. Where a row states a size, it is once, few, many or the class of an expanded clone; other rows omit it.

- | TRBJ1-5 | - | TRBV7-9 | CASSLEDSPQHF | TGTGCCAGCAGCTTAGAGGACAGTCCCCAGCATTTT
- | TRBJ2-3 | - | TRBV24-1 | CATSDSQGYGTDTQYF | TGTGCCACCAGTGATTCTCAGGGGTACGGCACAGATACGCAGTATTTT
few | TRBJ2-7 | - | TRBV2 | CASSVEVSYEQYF | TGTGCCAGCAGTGTTGAGGTGTCCTACGAGCAGTACTTC
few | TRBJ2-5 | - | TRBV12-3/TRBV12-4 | CASSQVAYQETQYF | TGTGCCAGCAGCCAGGTTGCCTACCAAGAGACCCAGTACTTC
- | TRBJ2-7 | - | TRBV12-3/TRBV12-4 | CASSLGQSGNEQYF | TGTGCCAGCAGTTTAGGGCAGTCCGGCAATGAGCAGTACTTC
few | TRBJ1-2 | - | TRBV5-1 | CASGEDYGYTF | TGCGCCAGTGGGGAGGACTATGGCTACACCTTC
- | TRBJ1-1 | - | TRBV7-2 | CASSFQDTEVFF | TGTGCCAGCAGCTTCCAAGACACTGAAGTTTTCTTT
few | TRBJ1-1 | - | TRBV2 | CASSEASGRSTEAFF | TGTGCCAGCAGTGAAGCATCAGGGAGGTCCACTGAAGCTTTCTTT
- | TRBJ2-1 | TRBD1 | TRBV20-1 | CSATDTGGSYNEQFF | TGCAGTGCTACCGATACAGGGGGCTCCTACAATGAGCAGTTCTTC
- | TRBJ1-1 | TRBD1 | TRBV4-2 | CASSAQGQLNTEAFF | TGTGCCAGCAGCGCCCAGGGACAGCTTAACACTGAAGCTTTCTTT
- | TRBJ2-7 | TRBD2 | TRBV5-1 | CASTLGTSAYF | TGCGCCAGCACCTTAGGGACTAGCGCGTACTTC
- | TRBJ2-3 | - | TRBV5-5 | CAGSWSYHSTDTQYF | TGTGCCGGCAGCTGGAGTTACCATAGCACAGATACGCAGTATTTT
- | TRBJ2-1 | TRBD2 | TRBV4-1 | CATSTIAGGTYNEQFF | TGCGCCACCTCAACTATAGCGGGGGGGACCTACAATGAGCAGTTCTTC
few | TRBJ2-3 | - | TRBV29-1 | CSVGPQSTDTQYF | TGCAGCGTTGGGCCTCAGAGCACAGATACGCAGTATTTT
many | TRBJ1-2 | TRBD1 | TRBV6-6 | CASSFSQGTGDGYTF | TGTGCCAGCAGTTTCTCCCAAGGGACAGGGGACGGCTACACCTTC
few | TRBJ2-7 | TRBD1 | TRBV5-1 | CASIRQGVRSYEQYF | TGCGCCAGCATCCGACAGGGGGTAAGGTCCTACGAGCAGTACTTC
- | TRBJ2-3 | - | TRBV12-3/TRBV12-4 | CASTWTDGSSTDTQYF | TGTGCCAGCACTTGGACAGACGGTTCGAGCACAGATACGCAGTATTTT
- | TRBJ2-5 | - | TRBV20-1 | CSARAERLAGRQETQYF | TGCAGTGCTAGAGCGGAGCGCCTTGCGGGGCGCCAAGAGACCCAGTACTTC
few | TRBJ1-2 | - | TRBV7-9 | CASSLDWGAFNYGYTF | TGTGCCAGCAGCTTAGATTGGGGGGCCTTTAACTATGGCTACACCTTC
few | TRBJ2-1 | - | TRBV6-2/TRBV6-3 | CASSITANEQFF | TGTGCCAGCAGTATAACAGCGAATGAGCAGTTCTTC
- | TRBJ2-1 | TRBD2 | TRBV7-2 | CASSPWEGSSYNEQFF | TGTGCCAGCAGCCCCTGGGAGGGTTCCTCCTACAATGAGCAGTTCTTC
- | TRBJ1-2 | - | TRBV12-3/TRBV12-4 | CASSTGPNGYTF | TGTGCCAGCAGTACCGGGCCTAATGGCTACACCTTC
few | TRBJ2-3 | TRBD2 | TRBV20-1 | CSATTSGVSTDTQYF | TGCAGTGCTACCACTAGCGGGGTCAGCACAGATACGCAGTATTTT
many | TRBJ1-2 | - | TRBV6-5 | CASSYRRNYGYTF | TGTGCCAGCAGCTATAGACGGAACTATGGCTACACCTTC
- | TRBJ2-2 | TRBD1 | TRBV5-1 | CASSLADGTDNTGELFF | TGCGCCAGCAGCTTGGCCGACGGGACAGATAACACCGGGGAGCTGTTTTTT
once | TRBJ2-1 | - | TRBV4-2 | CASSHPGPTEQFF | TGTGCCAGCAGCCATCCAGGCCCCACTGAGCAGTTCTTC
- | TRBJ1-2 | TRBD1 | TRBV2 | CASSECGTEYGYTF | TGTGCCAGCAGTGAATGTGGGACAGAATATGGCTACACCTTC
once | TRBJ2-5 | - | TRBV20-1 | CSAIMPTGGNEQYF | TGCAGTGCTATAATGCCTACCGGGGGCAATGAGCAGTACTTC
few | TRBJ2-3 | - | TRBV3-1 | CASSQGTSPSTDTQYF | TGTGCCAGCAGCCAGGGAACTAGCCCTAGCACAGATACGCAGTATTTT
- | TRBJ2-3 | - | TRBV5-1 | CASSAASLRDTQYF | TGCGCCAGCAGTGCGGCTAGCCTGAGAGATACGCAGTATTTT
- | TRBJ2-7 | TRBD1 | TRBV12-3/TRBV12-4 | CASSLALGDSSYEQYF | TGTGCCAGCAGTTTAGCGCTAGGGGACAGCTCCTACGAGCAGTACTTC
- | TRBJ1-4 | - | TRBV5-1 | CASSKDTGSVNEKLFF | TGCGCCAGCAGCAAGGATACAGGGAGCGTAAATGAAAAACTGTTTTTT
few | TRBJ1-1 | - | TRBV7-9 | CASSLAGWENTEAFF | TGTGCCAGCAGCTTAGCGGGGTGGGAAAACACTGAAGCTTTCTTT
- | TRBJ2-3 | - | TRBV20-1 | CSARASLYTQYF | TGCAGTGCTAGAGCCAGCCTTTATACGCAGTATTTT
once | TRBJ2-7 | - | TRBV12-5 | CASCLICYSYEQYF | TGTGCTAGCTGCCTTATATGTTACTCCTACGAGCAGTACTTC
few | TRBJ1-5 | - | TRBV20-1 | CSARDHGGPQPQHF | TGCAGTGCTAGAGATCACGGGGGGCCTCAGCCCCAGCATTTT
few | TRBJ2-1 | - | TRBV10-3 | CAARRRDSYNEQFF | TGTGCCGCCCGGCGGAGGGACTCCTACAATGAGCAGTTCTTC
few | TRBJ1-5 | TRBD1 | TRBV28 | CASRRGGYSNQPQHF | TGTGCCAGCAGACGAGGGGGCTATAGCAATCAGCCCCAGCATTTT
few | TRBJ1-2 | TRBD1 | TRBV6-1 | CASIPRGQGTVYGYTF | TGTGCCAGCATCCCAAGGGGGCAGGGAACCGTCTATGGCTACACCTTC
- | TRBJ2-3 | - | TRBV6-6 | CASSYVSAGSDTQYF | TGTGCCAGCAGTTACGTCTCGGCAGGGTCGGATACGCAGTATTTT
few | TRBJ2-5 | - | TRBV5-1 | CASSLRVGGETQYF | TGCGCCAGCAGCCTTCGGGTCGGGGGAGAGACCCAGTACTTC
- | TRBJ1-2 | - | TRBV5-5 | CASSLESWVAYGYTF | TGTGCCAGCAGCTTGGAATCCTGGGTCGCCTATGGCTACACCTTC
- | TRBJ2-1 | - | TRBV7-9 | CASSSTDLAPTERFF | TGTGCCAGCAGCTCTACCGACTTGGCACCCACTGAGCGGTTCTTC
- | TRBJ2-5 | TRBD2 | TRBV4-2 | CASSHGLAGGHSQETQYF | TGTGCCAGCAGCCATGGACTAGCGGGGGGGCATAGCCAAGAGACCCAGTACTTC
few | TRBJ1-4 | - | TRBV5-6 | CASSPAGSPPKLFF | TGTGCCAGCAGTCCGGCCGGGAGCCCACCGAAACTGTTTTTT
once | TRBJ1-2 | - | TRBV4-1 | CASRDQAGGYCGYTF | TGCGCCAGCAGGGACCAAGCGGGGGGATACTGTGGCTACACCTTC
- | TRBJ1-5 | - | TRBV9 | CASSVGTTGQPQHF | TGTGCCAGCAGCGTAGGCACAACGGGGCAGCCCCAGCATTTT
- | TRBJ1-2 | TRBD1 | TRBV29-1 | CSVGLRDRGPVGYTF | TGCAGCGTCGGCCTCCGGGACAGGGGCCCCGTCGGCTACACCTTC
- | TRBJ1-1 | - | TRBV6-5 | CASSDSQGRTEAFF | TGTGCCAGCAGTGATAGTCAGGGGAGAACTGAAGCTTTCTTT
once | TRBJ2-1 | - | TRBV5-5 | CASRYSSTKSYNEQFF | TGTGCCAGCAGGTATAGTTCGACGAAGTCCTACAATGAGCAGTTCTTC
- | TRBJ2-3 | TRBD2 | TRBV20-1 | CSALRGGTGADTQYF | TGCAGTGCCCTGCGGGGGGGCACTGGCGCAGATACGCAGTATTTT
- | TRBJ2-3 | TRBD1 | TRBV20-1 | CSAQGAQGGSTDTQYF | TGCAGTGCTCAGGGGGCGCAGGGAGGTTCCACAGATACGCAGTATTTT